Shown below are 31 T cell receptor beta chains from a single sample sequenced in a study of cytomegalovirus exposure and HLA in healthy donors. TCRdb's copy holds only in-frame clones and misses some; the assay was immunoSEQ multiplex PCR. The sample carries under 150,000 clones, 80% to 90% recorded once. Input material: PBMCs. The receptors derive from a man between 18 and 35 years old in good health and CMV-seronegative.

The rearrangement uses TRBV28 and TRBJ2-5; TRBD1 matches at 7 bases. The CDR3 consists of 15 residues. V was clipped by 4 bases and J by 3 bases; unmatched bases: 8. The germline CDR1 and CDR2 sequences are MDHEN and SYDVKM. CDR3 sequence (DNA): TGTGCCAGCAGTTCACCACAGGGGATCGAAGAGACCCAGTACTTC. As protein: CASSSPQGIEETQYF. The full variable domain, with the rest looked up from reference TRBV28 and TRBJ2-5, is DVKVTQSSRYLVKRTGEKVFLECVQDMDHENMFWYRQDPGLGLRLIYFSYDVKMKEKGDIPEGYSVSREKKERFSLILESASTNQTSMYLCASSSPQGIEETQYFGPGTRLLVL.

As DNA, the CDR3 is TGTGCCAGCACCGTCGACAGGGGGCATTCCTACGAGCAGTACTTC. It encodes CASTVDRGHSYEQYF. The chain is built from TRBV11-2 and TRBJ2-7, with TRBD1 matching over 10 bases. Germline lookup yields CDR1 SGHAT and CDR2 FQNNGV. The ends lost 7 bases at V and 1 base at J; junction bases unmatched: 7. The CDR3 spans 15 residues.

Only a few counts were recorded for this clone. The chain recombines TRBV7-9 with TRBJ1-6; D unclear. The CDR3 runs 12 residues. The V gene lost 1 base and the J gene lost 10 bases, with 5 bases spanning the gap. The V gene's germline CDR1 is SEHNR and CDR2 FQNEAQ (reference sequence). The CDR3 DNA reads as TGTGCCAGCAGCTTAGGAGGGTCACCCCTCCACTTT. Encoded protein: CASSLGGSPLHF.

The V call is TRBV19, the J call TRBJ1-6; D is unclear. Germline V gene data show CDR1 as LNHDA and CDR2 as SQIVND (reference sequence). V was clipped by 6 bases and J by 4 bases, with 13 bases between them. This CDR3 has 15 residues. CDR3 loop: CASSALGGYNSPLHF. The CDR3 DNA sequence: TGTGCCAGTAGCGCACTGGGAGGGTATAATTCACCCCTCCACTTT.

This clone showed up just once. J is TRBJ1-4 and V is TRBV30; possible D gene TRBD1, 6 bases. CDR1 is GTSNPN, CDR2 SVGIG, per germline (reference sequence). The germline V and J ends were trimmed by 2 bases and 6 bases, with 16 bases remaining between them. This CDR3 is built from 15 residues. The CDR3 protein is CAWSIHGGGDEKLFF. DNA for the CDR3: TGTGCCTGGAGTATACACGGAGGGGGGGATGAAAAACTGTTTTTT.

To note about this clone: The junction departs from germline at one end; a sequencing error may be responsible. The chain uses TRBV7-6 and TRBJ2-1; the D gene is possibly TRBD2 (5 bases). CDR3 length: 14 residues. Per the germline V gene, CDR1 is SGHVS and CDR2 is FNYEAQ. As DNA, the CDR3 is TGTGCCAGCAGCTCGCCTAATGACGCGGGCCCAGTAATCTTC. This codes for CASSSPNDAGPVIF.

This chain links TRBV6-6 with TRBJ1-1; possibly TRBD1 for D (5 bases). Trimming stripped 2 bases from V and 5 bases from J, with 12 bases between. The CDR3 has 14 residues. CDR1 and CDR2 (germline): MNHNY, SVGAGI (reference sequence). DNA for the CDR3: TGTGCCAGCAGTTACCGGGGGGAGTGGACTGAAGCTTTCTTT. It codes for CASSYRGEWTEAFF.

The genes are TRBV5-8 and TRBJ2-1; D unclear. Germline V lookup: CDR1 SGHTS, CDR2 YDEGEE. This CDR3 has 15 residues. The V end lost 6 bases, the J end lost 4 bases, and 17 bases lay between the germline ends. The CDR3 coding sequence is TGTGCCAGCAACGCCGACGACACCCTATACAATGAGCAGTTCTTC. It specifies CASNADDTLYNEQFF.

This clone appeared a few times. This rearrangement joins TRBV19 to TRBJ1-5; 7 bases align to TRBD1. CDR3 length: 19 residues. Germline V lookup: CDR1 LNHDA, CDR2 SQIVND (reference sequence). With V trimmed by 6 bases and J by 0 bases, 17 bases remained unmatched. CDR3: CASSLGYPRTGDSNQPQHF. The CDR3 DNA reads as TGTGCCAGTAGCCTAGGGTACCCCAGGACAGGCGATAGCAATCAGCCCCAGCATTTT.

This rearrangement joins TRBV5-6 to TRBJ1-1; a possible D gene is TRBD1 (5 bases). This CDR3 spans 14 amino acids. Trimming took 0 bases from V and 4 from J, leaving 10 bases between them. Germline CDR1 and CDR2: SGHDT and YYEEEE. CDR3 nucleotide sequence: TGTGCCAGCAGCTTGGCGGGCAGGGTCACTGAAGCTTTCTTT. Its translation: CASSLAGRVTEAFF.

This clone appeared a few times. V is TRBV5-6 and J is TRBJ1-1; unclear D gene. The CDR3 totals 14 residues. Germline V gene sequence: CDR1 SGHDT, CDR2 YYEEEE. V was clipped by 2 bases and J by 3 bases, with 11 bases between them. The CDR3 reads CASSFPRQDTEAFF. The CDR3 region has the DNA TGTGCCAGCAGCTTTCCCCGGCAGGACACTGAAGCTTTCTTT. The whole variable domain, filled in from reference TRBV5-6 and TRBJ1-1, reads DAGVTQSPTHLIKTRGQQVTLRCSPKSGHDTVSWYQQALGQGPQFIFQYYEEEERQRGNFPDRFSGHQFPNYSSELNVNALLLGDSALYLCASSFPRQDTEAFFGQGTRLTVV.

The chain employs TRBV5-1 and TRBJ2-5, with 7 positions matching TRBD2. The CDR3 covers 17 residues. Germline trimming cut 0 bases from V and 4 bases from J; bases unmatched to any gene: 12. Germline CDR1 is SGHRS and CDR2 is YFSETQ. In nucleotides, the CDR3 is TGCGCCAGCAGCTTGGCCTTGGCCCTGGGGGAGGGAGAGACCCAGTACTTC. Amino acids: CASSLALALGEGETQYF.

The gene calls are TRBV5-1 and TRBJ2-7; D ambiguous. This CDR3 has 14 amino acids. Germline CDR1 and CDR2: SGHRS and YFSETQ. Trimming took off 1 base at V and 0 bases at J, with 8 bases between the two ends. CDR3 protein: CASSLMTSSYEQYF. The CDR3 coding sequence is TGCGCCAGCAGCTTGATGACTTCCTCCTACGAGCAGTACTTC.

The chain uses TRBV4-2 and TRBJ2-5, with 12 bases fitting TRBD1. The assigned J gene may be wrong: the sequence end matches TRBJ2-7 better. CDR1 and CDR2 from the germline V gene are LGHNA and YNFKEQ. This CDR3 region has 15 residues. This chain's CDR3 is CASSLQGQGAPEQYF. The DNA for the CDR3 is TGTGCCAGCAGCCTCCAGGGACAGGGGGCTCCCGAGCAGTACTTC.

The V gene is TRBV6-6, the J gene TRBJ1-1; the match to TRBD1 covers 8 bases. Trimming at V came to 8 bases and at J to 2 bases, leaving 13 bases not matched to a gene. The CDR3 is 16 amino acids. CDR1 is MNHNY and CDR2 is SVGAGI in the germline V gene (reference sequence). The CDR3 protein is CASGLLFGQGNTEAFF. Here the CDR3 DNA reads TGTGCCAGCGGCCTTCTGTTTGGACAGGGAAACACTGAAGCTTTCTTT.

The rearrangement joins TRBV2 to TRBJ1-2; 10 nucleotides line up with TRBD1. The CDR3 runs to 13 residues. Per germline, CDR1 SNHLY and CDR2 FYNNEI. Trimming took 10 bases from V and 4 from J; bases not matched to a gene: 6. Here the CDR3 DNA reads TGTGCCACCGACGGACAGGGGGTCTATGGCTACACCTTC. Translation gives CATDGQGVYGYTF.

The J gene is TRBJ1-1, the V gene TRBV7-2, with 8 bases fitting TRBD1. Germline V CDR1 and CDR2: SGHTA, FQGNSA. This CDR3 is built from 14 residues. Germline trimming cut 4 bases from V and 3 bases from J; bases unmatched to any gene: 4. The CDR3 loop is CASSSAGGHTEAFF. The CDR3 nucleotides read TGTGCCAGCAGCTCCGCAGGGGGCCACACTGAAGCTTTCTTT.

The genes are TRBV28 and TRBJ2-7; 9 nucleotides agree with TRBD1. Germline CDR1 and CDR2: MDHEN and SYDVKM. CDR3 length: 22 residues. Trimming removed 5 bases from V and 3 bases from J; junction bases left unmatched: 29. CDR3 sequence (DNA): TGTGCCAGCAGTGACCGGGACAGGGATCCGGGCGGAAGGAGTTCGGGTGACTACGAGCAGTACTTC. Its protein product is CASSDRDRDPGGRSSGDYEQYF.

CDR3 DNA: TGTGCCAGCCAAGTTCACGGTCGAACTGAAGCTTTCTTT. Its translation: CASQVHGRTEAFF. The chain is built from TRBV27 and TRBJ1-1; D not certain. Germline V lookup: CDR1 MNHEY, CDR2 SMNVEV (reference sequence). This CDR3 is 13 amino acids long. With 8 bases removed from V and 5 bases from J, the gap between germline ends came to 15 bases.

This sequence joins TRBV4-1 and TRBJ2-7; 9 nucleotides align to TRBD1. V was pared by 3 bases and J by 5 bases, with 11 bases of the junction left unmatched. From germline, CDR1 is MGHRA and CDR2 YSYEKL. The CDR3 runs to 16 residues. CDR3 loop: CASSHGQGRLGDEQYF. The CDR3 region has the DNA TGCGCCAGCAGCCATGGACAGGGGAGGCTTGGGGACGAGCAGTACTTC.

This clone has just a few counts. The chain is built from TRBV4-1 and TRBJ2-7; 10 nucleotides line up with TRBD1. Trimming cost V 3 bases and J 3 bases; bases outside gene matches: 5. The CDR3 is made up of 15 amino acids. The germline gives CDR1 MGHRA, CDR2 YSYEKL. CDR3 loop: CASSQPGQGLYEQYF. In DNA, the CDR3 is TGCGCCAGCAGCCAGCCGGGACAGGGGCTCTACGAGCAGTACTTC.

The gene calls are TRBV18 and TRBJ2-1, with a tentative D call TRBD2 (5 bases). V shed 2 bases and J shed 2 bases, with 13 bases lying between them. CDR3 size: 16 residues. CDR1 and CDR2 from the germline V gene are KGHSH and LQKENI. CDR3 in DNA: TGTGCCAGCTCACCATTTTTCAAGGGAGCCTACAATGAGCAGTTCTTC. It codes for CASSPFFKGAYNEQFF.

CDR3 in DNA: TGTGCCAGCAGCCTCGTGAAAGCTCAAGAGAACACTGAAGCTTTCTTT. The encoded protein is CASSLVKAQENTEAFF. V is TRBV5-6 and J is TRBJ1-1; D not resolved. This CDR3 comprises 16 residues. Germline CDR1 and CDR2: SGHDT and YYEEEE. Deletions cut 4 bases from V and 1 base from J, with 17 bases between.

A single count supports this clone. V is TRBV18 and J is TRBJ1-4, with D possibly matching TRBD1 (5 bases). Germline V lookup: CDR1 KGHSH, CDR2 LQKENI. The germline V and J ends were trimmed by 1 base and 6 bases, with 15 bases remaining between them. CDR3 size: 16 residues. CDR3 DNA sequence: TGTGCCAGCTCACCACGGCAGGGCGGAGGGGATGAAAAACTGTTTTTT. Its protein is CASSPRQGGGDEKLFF.

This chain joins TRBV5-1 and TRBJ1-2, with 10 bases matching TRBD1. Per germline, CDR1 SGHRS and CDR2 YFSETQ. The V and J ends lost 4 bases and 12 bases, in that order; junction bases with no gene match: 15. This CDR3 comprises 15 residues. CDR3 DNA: TGCGCCAGCAGCCAACGGACAGGGGGGTTGGAATTGCACACCTTC. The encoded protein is CASSQRTGGLELHTF.

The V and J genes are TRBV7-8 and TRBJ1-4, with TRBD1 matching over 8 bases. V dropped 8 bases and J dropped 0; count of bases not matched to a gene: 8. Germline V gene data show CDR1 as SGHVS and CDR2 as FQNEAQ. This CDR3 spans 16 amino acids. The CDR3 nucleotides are TGTGCCAGCGGCCATGGACAGGGCGCAACTAATGAAAAACTGTTTTTT. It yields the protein CASGHGQGATNEKLFF.

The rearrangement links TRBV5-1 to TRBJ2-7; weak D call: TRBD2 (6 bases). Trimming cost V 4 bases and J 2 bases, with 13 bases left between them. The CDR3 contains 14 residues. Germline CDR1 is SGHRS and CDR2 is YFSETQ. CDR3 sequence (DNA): TGCGCCAGCAGCGCGGGACCCCCCCCCTACGAGCAGTACTTC. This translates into CASSAGPPPYEQYF. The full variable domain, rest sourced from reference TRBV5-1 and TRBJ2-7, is KAGVTQTPRYLIKTRGQQVTLSCSPISGHRSVSWYQQTPGQGLQFLFEYFSETQRNKGNFPGRFSGRQFSNSRSEMNVSTLELGDSALYLCASSAGPPPYEQYFGPGTRLTVT.

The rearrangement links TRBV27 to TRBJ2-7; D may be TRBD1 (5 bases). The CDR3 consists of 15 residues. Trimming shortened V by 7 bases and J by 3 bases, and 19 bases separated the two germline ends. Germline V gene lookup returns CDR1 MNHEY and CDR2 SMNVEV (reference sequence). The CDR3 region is CASTSLSGAVYEQYF. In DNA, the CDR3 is TGTGCCAGCACCTCCCTATCTGGGGCGGTCTACGAGCAGTACTTC.

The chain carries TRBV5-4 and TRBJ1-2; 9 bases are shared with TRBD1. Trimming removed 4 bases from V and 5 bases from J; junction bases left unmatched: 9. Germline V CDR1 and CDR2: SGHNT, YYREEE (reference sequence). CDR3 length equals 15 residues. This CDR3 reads CASSSQAGTGYGYTF. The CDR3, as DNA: TGTGCCAGCAGCAGCCAGGCCGGGACAGGGTATGGCTACACCTTC. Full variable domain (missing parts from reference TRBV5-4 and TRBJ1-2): ETGVTQSPTHLIKTRGQQVTLRCSSQSGHNTVSWYQQALGQGPQFIFQYYREEENGRGNFPPRFSGLQFPNYSSELNVNALELDDSALYLCASSSQAGTGYGYTFGSGTRLTVV.

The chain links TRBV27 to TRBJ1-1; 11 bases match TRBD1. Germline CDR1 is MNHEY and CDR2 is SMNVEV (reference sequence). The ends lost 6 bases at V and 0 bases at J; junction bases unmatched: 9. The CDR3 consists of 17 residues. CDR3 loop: CASRRTGGLKMNTEAFF. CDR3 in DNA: TGTGCCAGCAGAAGGACAGGGGGCCTTAAAATGAACACTGAAGCTTTCTTT.

In DNA form, the CDR3 reads TGTGCCTGGAGTGTCGGCCTAGCGGAAAGCACAGATACGCAGTATTTT. Its protein product is CAWSVGLAESTDTQYF. This chain joins TRBV30 and TRBJ2-3; 7 bases are shared with TRBD2. The length of the CDR3 is 16 residues. The ends lost 0 bases at V and 0 bases at J; junction bases unmatched: 6. Germline-derived CDR1 and CDR2 are GTSNPN and SVGIG (reference sequence).